Sequencing of this TCR beta chain was carried out in a study of cytotoxic CD8 clonotypes in ibrutinib-treated CLL. Study outcomes and limitations: Increased clonality at ibrutinib response gave way to a return toward baseline at progression.

Details on this clone: Its target is unknown.

With sequencing, the targeted depth ranged from 1 in 200,000 to 1 in 1 million T cells. Assay used: immunoSEQ multiplex PCR; TCRdb lists only in-frame clones, some missing. This table holds around 140,000 clones, over 75% found once. TCR beta libraries used roughly 2 micrograms of DNA from cryopreserved PBMCs. The sequence was collected from a human donor with chronic lymphocytic leukemia. The sample in question was PBMCs, obtained after 36 months of ibrutinib treatment.

CDR3 nucleotide sequence: TGTGCCAGCACTGCTCTCAATGAGCAGTTCTTC. Its translation is CASTALNEQFF. The chain has TRBV25-1 and TRBJ2-1; D is undetermined. The V gene's germline CDR1 is MGHDK and CDR2 SYGVNS. CDR3 length: 11 residues. The V end was cut by 7 bases, the J end by 6 bases, with 7 bases between.